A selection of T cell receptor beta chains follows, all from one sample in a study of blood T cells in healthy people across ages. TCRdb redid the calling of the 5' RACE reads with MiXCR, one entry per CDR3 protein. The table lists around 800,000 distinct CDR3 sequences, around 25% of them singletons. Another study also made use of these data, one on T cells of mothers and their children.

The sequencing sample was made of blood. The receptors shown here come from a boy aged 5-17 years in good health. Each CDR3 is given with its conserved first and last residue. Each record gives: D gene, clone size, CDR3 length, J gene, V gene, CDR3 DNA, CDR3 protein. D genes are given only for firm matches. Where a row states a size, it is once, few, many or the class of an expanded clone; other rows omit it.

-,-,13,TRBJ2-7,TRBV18,TGTGCCAGCTCTCCCCGGACCGCCAACGAGCAGTACTTC,CASSPRTANEQYF
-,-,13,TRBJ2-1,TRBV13,TGTGCCAGCAGCCTCAGGGAGTATCGTGAGCAGTTCTTC,CASSLREYREQFF
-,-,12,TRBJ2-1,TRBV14,TGTGCCGGCAGCGGGCGGGGGCAGGAGCAGTTCTTC,CAGSGRGQEQFF
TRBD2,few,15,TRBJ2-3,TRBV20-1,TGCAGTGCTAGGGGCAGGCTAGCGGGGGGAGATACGCAGTATTTT,CSARGRLAGGDTQYF
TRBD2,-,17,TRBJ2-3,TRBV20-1,TGCAGTGTCTCGAGGACTAGCGGGGGGTCTAGCACAGATACGCAGTATTTT,CSVSRTSGGSSTDTQYF
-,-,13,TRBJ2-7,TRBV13,TGTGCCAGCAGCCAGGCGGCAGCCGGCGAGCAGTACTTC,CASSQAAAGEQYF
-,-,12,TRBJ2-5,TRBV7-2,TGTGCCAGCAGCCTGACTAGTTACGAGCAGTGCTTC,CASSLTSYEQCF
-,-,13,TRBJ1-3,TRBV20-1,TGCAGTGCTAGCGGGGATGAGGGAAACACCATATATTTT,CSASGDEGNTIYF
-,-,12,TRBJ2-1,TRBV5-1,TGCGCCAGCAGAGCTAGCTTCCATGAGCAGTTCTTC,CASRASFHEQFF
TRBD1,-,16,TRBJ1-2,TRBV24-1,TGTGCCACCAGTGATTTCGGCAGGGGGATAAGTATTGGCTACACCTTC,CATSDFGRGISIGYTF
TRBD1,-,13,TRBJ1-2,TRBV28,TGTGCCAGCAGTAACACACAGGGGGCGGGCTACACCTTC,CASSNTQGAGYTF
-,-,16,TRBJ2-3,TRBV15,TGTGCCACCAGCAGATCTCGAGGGGTGGGTACAGATACGCAGTATTTT,CATSRSRGVGTDTQYF
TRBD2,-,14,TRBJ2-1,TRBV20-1,TGCAGTGCTCTAAGCGGGGGGGCCTACAATGAGCAGTTCTTC,CSALSGGAYNEQFF
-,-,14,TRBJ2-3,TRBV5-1,TGCGCCAACAACCAAGCGGGCCACACAGATACGCAGTATTTT,CANNQAGHTDTQYF
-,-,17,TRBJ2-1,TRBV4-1,TGCGCCAGCAACCCAAAAGCTAGCGCTAGCTCCTACAATGAGCAGTTCTTC,CASNPKASASSYNEQFF
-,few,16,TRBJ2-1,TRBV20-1,TGCAGTGCCAACCCCGGAGCAGAACCAATACAGAGTGAGCAGTTCTTC,CSANPGAEPIQSEQFF
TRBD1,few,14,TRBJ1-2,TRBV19,TGTGCCAGTAGAGCCCCGGGACAGGGGAAGAAGTGCACCTTC,CASRAPGQGKKCTF
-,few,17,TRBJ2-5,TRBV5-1,TGCGCCAGCAGCTCCGGACACTTAAACTACCTGGGGGAGACCCAGTACTTC,CASSSGHLNYLGETQYF
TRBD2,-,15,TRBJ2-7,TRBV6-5,TGTGCCAGCAGTTTCCTAGCGGGGGGGCAGCACGAGCAGTACTTC,CASSFLAGGQHEQYF
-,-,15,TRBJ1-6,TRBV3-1,TGTGCCAGCAGCCAAGCAGGGGCGCGGGTTTCACCCCTCCACTTT,CASSQAGARVSPLHF
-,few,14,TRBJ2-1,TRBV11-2,TGTGCCAGCAGCGCCCGTCGGACAGACAATGAGCAGTTCTTC,CASSARRTDNEQFF
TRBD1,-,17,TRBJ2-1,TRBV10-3,TGTGCCATCAGTGAGCTAACGACGGGACAGGGATACAATGAGCAGTTCTTC,CAISELTTGQGYNEQFF
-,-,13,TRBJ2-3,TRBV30,TGTGCCTGGACCCTAGCAATAGTAGATACGCAGTATTTT,CAWTLAIVDTQYF
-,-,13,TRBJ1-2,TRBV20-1,TGCAGTGCTAGACCGGACTATAACTATGGCTACACCTTC,CSARPDYNYGYTF
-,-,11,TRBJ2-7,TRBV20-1,TGCAGTGCTGCCGGCGAGTTTAAGCAGTACTTC,CSAAGEFKQYF
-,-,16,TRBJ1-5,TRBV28,TGTGCCAGCAGTTCGCCCGGGACACACGCCGCTCGGCCCCAGCATTTT,CASSSPGTHAARPQHF
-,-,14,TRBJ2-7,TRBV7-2,TGTGCCAGCAGCTTAGCGGGGGTGGGATTCGAGCAGTACTTC,CASSLAGVGFEQYF
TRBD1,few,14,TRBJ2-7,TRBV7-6,TGTGCCAGCAGCTTAGCACAGGGGGCCTCCGAGCAGTACTTC,CASSLAQGASEQYF
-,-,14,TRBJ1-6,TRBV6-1,TGTGCCAGCAGTCCTCCCCTGGGGAATTCACCTCTCCACTTT,CASSPPLGNSPLHF
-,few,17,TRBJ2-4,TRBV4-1,TGCGCCAGCAGCCCCCGGACAGCCCCGGCAGGGGAAAACATTCAGTACTTC,CASSPRTAPAGENIQYF
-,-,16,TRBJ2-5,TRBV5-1,TGCGCCAGCAGCCGAGATTCGACAGGGGAGGGAGAGACCCAGTACTTC,CASSRDSTGEGETQYF
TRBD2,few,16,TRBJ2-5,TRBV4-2,TGTGCCAGCAGCCGTTCCCCCGGGACTATACAAGAGACCCAGTACTTC,CASSRSPGTIQETQYF
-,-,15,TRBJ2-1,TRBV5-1,TGCGCCAGCAGGCCAGGGGCGGGGGCCTACAATGAGCAGTTCTTC,CASRPGAGAYNEQFF
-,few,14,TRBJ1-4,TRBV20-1,TGCAGTGCCCCCTACAGGGCCCGAGGTGAAAAACTGTTTTTT,CSAPYRARGEKLFF
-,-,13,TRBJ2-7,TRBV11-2,TGTGCCAGCAGGGATAGGACGGCGGACGGGCAGTACTTC,CASRDRTADGQYF
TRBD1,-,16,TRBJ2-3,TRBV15,TGTGCCACCAGCGAAGGCCGGGACAGAGACACAGATACGCAGTATTTT,CATSEGRDRDTDTQYF
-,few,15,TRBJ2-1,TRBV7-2,TGTGCCAGCAGCTTGGGGACTCCAGACTACAATGAGCAGTTCTTC,CASSLGTPDYNEQFF
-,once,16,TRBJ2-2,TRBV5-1,TGCGCCAGCAGCCTGGACGGACAGAAGAACACCGGGGAGCTGTTTTTT,CASSLDGQKNTGELFF
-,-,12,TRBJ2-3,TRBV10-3,TGTGCCATCGGTGAAGGGAGGGATACGCAGTATTTT,CAIGEGRDTQYF
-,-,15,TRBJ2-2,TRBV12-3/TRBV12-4,TGTGCCAGCAGCACCGGGACACTGAACACCGGGGAGCTGTTTTTT,CASSTGTLNTGELFF
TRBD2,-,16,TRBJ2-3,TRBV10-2,TGCGCCAGCAAAGCTCGCGGGGGGACCCCCGGAGATACGCAGTATTTT,CASKARGGTPGDTQYF
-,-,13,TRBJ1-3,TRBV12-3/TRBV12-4,TGTGCCAGCAGTTTTGGCATTGGAAACACCATATATTTT,CASSFGIGNTIYF
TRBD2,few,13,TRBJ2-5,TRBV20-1,TGCAGTGCTACAGCGGGGGCGGGTGAGACCCAGTACTTC,CSATAGAGETQYF
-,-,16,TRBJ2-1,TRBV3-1,TGTGCCAGCAGCCCCAGCGCTGGTTCTGCCTACAATGAGCAGTTCTTC,CASSPSAGSAYNEQFF